The 32 T cell receptor beta chains below were found in one sample sequenced in a study of cytomegalovirus exposure and HLA in healthy donors. The PCR made use of 60 Vbeta and 13 Jbeta primers. Method: immunoSEQ multiplex PCR; TCRdb's copy keeps in-frame clones and lacks some. This table has 60,000 to 70,000 clones, over 75% appearing once. Sequences were obtained from PBMCs. These receptors were collected from a woman aged 30 to 39 in good health and CMV-seronegative.

There are a few counts of this clone. The V gene is TRBV10-3, the J gene TRBJ2-7; tentatively, D is TRBD1 (6 bases). Germline V gene lookup returns CDR1 ENHRY and CDR2 SYGVKD. V was shortened by 2 bases and J by 4 bases, with 6 bases between the two germline ends. The CDR3 is 12 residues long. CDR3 DNA sequence: TGTGCCATCAGTGAGACAGGGTACGAGCAGTACTTC. Encoded protein: CAISETGYEQYF.

This clone was seen only a few times. This chain uses TRBV6-4 with TRBJ2-4; tentatively, D is TRBD1 (6 bases). The CDR3 totals 16 residues. Germline V gives CDR1 MRHNA, CDR2 SNTAGT. The ends were cut back, 11 bases at V and 1 base at J, with 21 bases in the middle. CDR3 protein: CAVPDRGWSAKNIQYF. DNA for the CDR3: TGTGCCGTACCGGACAGAGGCTGGTCCGCCAAAAACATTCAGTACTTC.

This CDR3 reads CATSRNRGVIYEQYF. The CDR3 region has the DNA TGTGCCACCAGCAGAAACAGGGGAGTTATCTACGAGCAGTACTTC. The chain recombines TRBV15 with TRBJ2-7; 7 positions agree with TRBD1. The junction had 7 bases not matched to a gene; V was cut back by 2 bases and J by 3 bases. This CDR3 has 15 residues. Germline CDR1 is LNHNV and CDR2 is YYDKDF (reference sequence).

The V and J genes are TRBV7-9 and TRBJ2-5; the match to TRBD2 covers 10 bases. Trimming removed 1 base from V and 7 bases from J; junction bases left unmatched: 9. The length of the CDR3 is 16 residues. Germline-derived CDR1 and CDR2 are SEHNR and FQNEAQ (reference sequence). The CDR3 coding sequence is TGTGCCAGCAGCTTAGTGGCTAGCGGGGGCCGTCTGACCCAGTACTTC. This translates into CASSLVASGGRLTQYF.

The chain uses TRBV16 and TRBJ2-2; weak D call: TRBD1 (5 bases). The V end was cut by 4 bases, the J end by 6 bases, with 12 bases between. CDR1 and CDR2 from the germline V gene are KGHSY and FQNENV. The CDR3 is 14 residues long. CDR3 in amino acids: CASSRSRVPGELFF. The DNA for the CDR3 is TGTGCCAGCAGCCGGTCCAGGGTCCCCGGGGAGCTGTTTTTT. Based on the CDR3 plus reference TRBV16 and TRBJ2-2, the full variable domain is GEEVAQTPKHLVRGEGQKAKLYCAPIKGHSYVFWYQQVLKNEFKFLISFQNENVFDETGMPKERFSAKCLPNSPCSLEIQATKLEDSAVYFCASSRSRVPGELFFGEGSRLTVL.

This clone was seen just once. CDR3 sequence (DNA): TGTGCCTGGAGCGACACAAGGCTAACTAATGAAAAACTGTTTTTT. Translated, it gives CAWSDTRLTNEKLFF. The rearrangement joins TRBV30 to TRBJ1-4; unclear D gene. The CDR3 spans 15 residues. From germline, CDR1 is GTSNPN and CDR2 SVGIG (reference sequence). The V end was cut by 3 bases, the J end by 1 base, with 12 bases between.

The chain combines TRBV5-4 with TRBJ2-6; 8 positions match TRBD1. This CDR3 spans 18 amino acids. Trimming at V came to 5 bases and at J to 2 bases, leaving 12 bases not matched to a gene. From germline, CDR1 is SGHNT and CDR2 YYREEE (reference sequence). CDR3 sequence reads: CASRAGVDRAPGANVLTF. For the CDR3, the DNA is TGTGCCAGCAGGGCCGGGGTGGACAGGGCGCCTGGGGCCAACGTCCTGACTTTC.

The rearrangement links TRBV5-1 to TRBJ1-4, with no clear D. The CDR3 runs to 14 residues. Deletions cut 0 bases from V and 8 bases from J, with 11 bases between. CDR1 SGHRS and CDR2 YFSETQ come from the germline V gene. The CDR3 loop is CASSLDGWREKLFF. The CDR3 bases are TGCGCCAGCAGCTTGGACGGGTGGAGGGAAAAACTGTTTTTT.

The chain recombines TRBV6-5 with TRBJ2-7, with D possibly being TRBD2 (6 bases). The CDR3 loop spans 14 amino acids. The V gene lost 5 bases and the J gene lost 1 base, with 12 bases spanning the gap. Germline V CDR1 and CDR2: MNHEY, SVGAGI. The DNA of the CDR3 is TGTGCCAGCAGTGGGACGGCGGGGTCCTACGAGCAGTACTTC. Translation gives CASSGTAGSYEQYF.

The chain employs TRBV10-2 and TRBJ1-2; D is unresolved. The CDR3 covers 13 residues. CDR1 is WSHSY and CDR2 is SAAADI in the germline V gene. The ends were cut back, 2 bases at V and 4 bases at J, with 8 bases in the middle. The CDR3 coding sequence is TGCGCCAGCAGTGAGCGGAGGTTCTATGGCTACACCTTC. Amino acids: CASSERRFYGYTF.

V is TRBV4-1 and J is TRBJ1-6; D remains unclear. The CDR3 totals 14 residues. The V end lost 3 bases, the J end lost 11 bases, and 14 bases lay between the germline ends. CDR1 and CDR2 (germline): MGHRA, YSYEKL. CDR3 DNA: TGCGCCAGCAGCCACCCTCCCACCGGGGCACCCCTCCACTTT. This codes for CASSHPPTGAPLHF.

The chain couples TRBV20-1 to TRBJ2-5; TRBD2 might be the D (5 bases). The V and J ends lost 5 bases and 9 bases respectively, with 13 bases between them. Germline CDR1 is DFQATT and CDR2 is SNEGSKA (reference sequence). This CDR3 spans 11 amino acids. CDR3 nucleotides: TGCAGTGCTCCGGCGGGTAGGGCCCAGTACTTC. The encoded protein is CSAPAGRAQYF.

This chain uses TRBV2 with TRBJ2-1, with D possibly TRBD1 on 6 matching bases. Germline V gene sequence: CDR1 SNHLY, CDR2 FYNNEI. The CDR3 is 13 residues long. V lost 4 bases, J lost 7 bases, and 11 bases lay in between. DNA for the CDR3: TGTGCCAGCAGTGGGGACACCGAAAATGAGCAGTTCTTC. Translation gives CASSGDTENEQFF. The variable domain in full, completed from reference TRBV2 and TRBJ2-1, reads EPEVTQTPSHQVTQMGQEVILRCVPISNHLYFYWYRQILGQKVEFLVSFYNNEISEKSEIFDDQFSVERPDGSNFTLKIRSTKLEDSAMYFCASSGDTENEQFFGPGTRLTVL.

The rearrangement links TRBV2 to TRBJ2-3, with a tentative D call TRBD2 (6 bases). The V end lost 4 bases, the J end lost 1 base, and 15 bases lay between the germline ends. Germline V gene data show CDR1 as SNHLY and CDR2 as FYNNEI. CDR3 length equals 16 residues. CDR3 in amino acids: CASSVGAGTRTDTQYF. The CDR3 nucleotides are TGTGCCAGCAGTGTAGGAGCGGGTACCCGCACAGATACGCAGTATTTT.

In this sample, this clone turned up a few times. The chain joins TRBV29-1 to TRBJ2-3; TRBD1 matches 8 bases. The length of the CDR3 is 13 residues. Losses at the gene ends were 5 bases for V and 1 base for J; bases not matched to a gene: 2. The germline V gene has CDR1 SQVTM and CDR2 ANQGSEA. CDR3: CSVSGQGTDTQYF. The DNA for the CDR3 is TGCAGCGTTTCGGGACAGGGCACAGATACGCAGTATTTT.

This chain connects TRBV10-1 to TRBJ2-5, with D perhaps matching TRBD1 (5 bases). Germline V gene lookup returns CDR1 WNHNN and CDR2 SYGVQD (reference sequence). CDR3 length: 13 amino acids. V was clipped by 2 bases and J by 5 bases, with 9 bases between them. This chain's CDR3 is CASSESRVETQYF. The CDR3 region has the DNA TGCGCCAGCAGTGAGAGCAGGGTGGAGACCCAGTACTTC.

This clone is a singleton in its sample. The V call is TRBV18, the J call TRBJ1-6, with TRBD1 identical over 8 bases. Trimming cost V 2 bases and J 8 bases; bases outside gene matches: 5. CDR3 length equals 15 residues. Germline CDR1 reads KGHSH; CDR2 reads LQKENI. The CDR3: CASSPVAGGDSPLHF. The CDR3 region has the DNA TGTGCCAGCTCACCAGTAGCAGGGGGCGATTCACCCCTCCACTTT.

This chain uses TRBV19 with TRBJ1-1; TRBD1 matches at 7 bases. CDR3 size: 15 residues. The germline V gene encodes CDR1 LNHDA and CDR2 SQIVND (reference sequence). With 3 bases clipped from V and 4 bases from J, the junction kept 8 bases outside the gene matches. As DNA, the CDR3 is TGTGCCAGTAGTATTGGGGACAGACGGCCCACTGAAGCTTTCTTT. This encodes CASSIGDRRPTEAFF.

J is TRBJ2-5 and V is TRBV10-1; TRBD1 matches at 7 bases. There are 14 residues in the CDR3. Germline V gene sequence: CDR1 WNHNN, CDR2 SYGVQD (reference sequence). Germline trimming cut 9 bases from V and 4 bases from J; bases unmatched to any gene: 11. The CDR3 here is CARTGFLYGETQYF. As DNA, the CDR3 is TGCGCCAGGACAGGGTTCCTGTACGGAGAGACCCAGTACTTC.

This chain joins TRBV10-1 and TRBJ2-7; TRBD2 aligns across 7 bases. The V gene end was trimmed by 6 bases and the J gene end by 0 bases; junction bases not matched to a gene: 2. This CDR3 has 13 residues. Per germline, CDR1 WNHNN and CDR2 SYGVQD (reference sequence). The CDR3 region has the DNA TGCGCCAGCAGCCGGGACTACTCCTACGAGCAGTACTTC. Translating gives CASSRDYSYEQYF.

V usage is TRBV30 and J usage is TRBJ2-3; D is unclear. The V end lost 0 bases, the J end lost 3 bases, and 7 bases lay between the germline ends. The CDR3 is made up of 13 amino acids. Germline V gives CDR1 GTSNPN, CDR2 SVGIG (reference sequence). CDR3 sequence reads: CAWSVSGTDTQYF. In nucleotides, the CDR3 is TGTGCCTGGAGTGTGTCAGGAACAGATACGCAGTATTTT.

V and J are TRBV5-4 and TRBJ2-5, with TRBD2 matching over 9 bases. CDR1 and CDR2 from the germline V gene are SGHNT and YYREEE (reference sequence). The CDR3 spans 17 residues. J lost 5 bases, V lost 4 bases, and 15 bases had no gene match. CDR3 bases: TGTGCCAGCAGCCCCCGCTCGGGGCGGGGGGGCACGGAGACCCAGTACTTC. This sequence encodes CASSPRSGRGGTETQYF.

The chain recombines TRBV30 with TRBJ1-2, with unresolved D. Deletions cut 2 bases from V and 4 bases from J, with 8 bases between. The germline gives CDR1 GTSNPN, CDR2 SVGIG (reference sequence). The CDR3 runs to 12 residues. In nucleotides, the CDR3 is TGTGCCTGGAGTCGAGCGGGCTATGGCTACACCTTC. Translated: CAWSRAGYGYTF.

The chain carries TRBV11-2 and TRBJ2-7; 9 bases map to TRBD1. The germline CDR1 and CDR2 sequences are SGHAT and FQNNGV. Trimming took 4 bases from V and 0 from J; bases not matched to a gene: 4. CDR3 size: 15 residues. In DNA form, the CDR3 reads TGTGCCAGCAGCTCCGACAGGGGGATCTCCTACGAGCAGTACTTC. Translation: CASSSDRGISYEQYF.

The J gene is TRBJ2-3, the V gene TRBV29-1, with D perhaps matching TRBD2 (5 bases). In germline, CDR1 is SQVTM, CDR2 ANQGSEA. This CDR3 is 14 amino acids long. Trimming pared 4 bases from V and 1 base from J, leaving 12 bases between. The CDR3: CSVAGSLRTDTQYF. The CDR3 nucleotides read TGCAGCGTTGCGGGGAGTCTTCGCACAGATACGCAGTATTTT.

The V and J genes are TRBV25-1 and TRBJ2-1; 9 bases match TRBD1. Germline loops: CDR1 MGHDK, CDR2 SYGVNS. The CDR3 consists of 12 residues. V was clipped by 6 bases and J by 9 bases; unmatched bases: 3. As DNA, the CDR3 is TGTGCCAGCAGAACAGGGGGCGGTGAGCAGTTCTTC. It encodes CASRTGGGEQFF.

This chain uses TRBV4-2 with TRBJ2-1, with D perhaps TRBD2 (6 bases). V was clipped by 1 base and J by 2 bases, with 15 bases between them. From germline, CDR1 is LGHNA and CDR2 YNFKEQ. There are 17 residues in the CDR3. The CDR3 reads CASSQVRGGTTYNEQFF. The DNA for the CDR3 is TGTGCCAGCAGCCAAGTTCGAGGAGGGACGACCTACAATGAGCAGTTCTTC.

The rearrangement uses TRBV5-6 and TRBJ1-6; D is possibly TRBD1 (6 bases). Deletions cut 3 bases from V and 7 bases from J, with 8 bases between. Per the germline V gene, CDR1 is SGHDT and CDR2 is YYEEEE. The CDR3 length is 13 residues. This CDR3 is CASSSDRNSPLHF. The DNA for the CDR3 is TGTGCCAGCAGCTCGGACAGAAATTCACCCCTCCACTTT.

This chain uses TRBV4-3 with TRBJ2-3; 10 bases match TRBD2. Germline CDR1 is LGHNA and CDR2 is YSLEER. V lost 1 base, J lost 4 bases, and 8 bases stayed unmatched. The CDR3 totals 17 residues. DNA of the CDR3: TGCGCCAGCAGCCAAGGTTCTAGCGGGAGTGGGGCAGATACGCAGTATTTT. It is translated as CASSQGSSGSGADTQYF.

J is TRBJ2-5 and V is TRBV7-9; 9 nucleotides match TRBD1. The CDR3 is 14 residues long. Germline V gene data show CDR1 as SEHNR and CDR2 as FQNEAQ (reference sequence). Losses at the gene ends were 5 bases for V and 5 bases for J; bases not matched to a gene: 6. The CDR3 DNA follows: TGTGCCAGCAGCCTAACACAGGGGGCGGAGACCCAGTACTTC. This codes for CASSLTQGAETQYF.

The chain employs TRBV20-1 and TRBJ1-1; D is ambiguous. Germline V gene lookup returns CDR1 DFQATT and CDR2 SNEGSKA (reference sequence). The CDR3 contains 11 residues. Trimming removed 3 bases at V and 11 bases at J, with 13 bases between. The CDR3 region is CSASPSVGAFF. The CDR3 DNA is TGCAGTGCTAGTCCGTCAGTCGGGGCTTTCTTT.

This chain connects TRBV18 to TRBJ2-3; 9 bases agree with TRBD1. CDR1 is KGHSH, CDR2 LQKENI, per germline. The length of the CDR3 is 15 residues. V lost 2 bases and J lost 7; bases outside the gene matches: 7. Written as DNA, the CDR3 is TGTGCCAGCTCACCAGTACAGGGGGCGCGAAATACGCAGTATTTT. This sequence encodes CASSPVQGARNTQYF.